This T cell receptor beta chain was sequenced for a study of Ad26.COV2.S vaccination and SARS-CoV-2 variants. This clone has more than one count but fewer than ten. Other DNA sequences in this sample translate to the same CDR3. Treatment here: roughly 19 received Ad26.COV2.S at low or high dose, single or two shots; several received placebo; per-sample allocation not given. All samples were drawn on day 63, counting from the first vaccine or placebo injection. Some clones are missing from TCRdb's copy, which holds only in-frame ones; the method was immunoSEQ multiplex PCR. Counted here are approximately 280,000 clones, about 90% occurring once; the ten biggest clones make up over 2.5%. Germline-derived CDR1 and CDR2 are SEHNR and FQNEAQ (reference sequence). This CDR3 has 13 amino acids. With 3 bases removed from V and 0 bases from J, the gap between germline ends came to 6 bases.

The material sequenced was peripheral blood, taken in a trial of Ad26.COV2.S vaccine versus placebo. This TCR was sampled from a person aged 18-65 years who received the Ad26.COV2.S COVID-19 vaccine or a placebo. This rearrangement joins TRBV7-9 to TRBJ2-7, with D perhaps TRBD2 (5 bases). The CDR3 bases are TGTGCCAGCAGCTTGAGGGACTCCTACGAGCAGTACTTC. This sequence encodes CASSLRDSYEQYF.